The source of this T cell receptor (beta chain) is a study of CD8+CD57+ T cells in acquired aplastic anemia. Findings and caveats of the study: Shared by patients and controls, 25 to 30 CD8+ CDR3s were abundant in patients.

About this clonotype: Its antigen is unidentified. A much more abundant neighbour one base away suggests this may be a read error.

The germline CDR1 and CDR2 sequences are SNHLY and FYNNEI. The CDR3 has 16 amino acids. All patients picked for sequencing had shown, by flow cytometry, an expansion of CD8+CD57+ cells. With no exception, the patients had severe acquired aplastic anemia. Profiling that covered TCR beta VDJ and CDR3 relied on genomic DNA as its template. MiXCR was run by TCRdb on the reads, yielding one entry per CDR3 protein. There are 200,000 to 300,000 distinct CDR3 sequences in the sample; 40% to 50% occur only once, and 6.5% to 8% lies in the top ten. This receptor was obtained from a human donor with aplastic anemia. V gene TRBV2 combines with J gene TRBJ2-2; TRBD1 agrees at 12 bases. The sequenced sample consisted of sorted CD4+, CD8+, or CD8+CD57+ T cells (not recorded which) from PBMCs. The CDR3 region is CASIHRGTGGIGELLF. Here the CDR3 DNA reads TGTGCCAGCATCCATAGAGGGACAGGGGGCATCGGGGAGCTGCTTTTT.